This T cell receptor (beta chain) was captured in a study of blood T cell repertoires in COVID-19. With 6 bases clipped from V and 4 bases from J, the junction kept 12 bases outside the gene matches. The CDR3 runs to 16 residues. The germline gives CDR1 LGHDT, CDR2 YNNKEL (reference sequence). The assay was immunoSEQ multiplex PCR, and TCRdb's table has in-frame clones only and misses some. Of under 350,000 clones listed, 86% were seen once; the top ten hold approximately 4.6%. The source material was PBMCs or T cells enriched from blood (not recorded which). J is TRBJ2-1 and V is TRBV3-1 (or the pseudogene TRBV3-2); 7 bases are shared with TRBD2. The TCR originated in a woman between 35 and 50 years old with acute COVID-19. The CDR3 DNA is TGTGCCAGCAGAATGAGCGGCGGGGGAGGATACAATGAGCAGTTCTTC. Amino acid sequence: CASRMSGGGGYNEQFF.